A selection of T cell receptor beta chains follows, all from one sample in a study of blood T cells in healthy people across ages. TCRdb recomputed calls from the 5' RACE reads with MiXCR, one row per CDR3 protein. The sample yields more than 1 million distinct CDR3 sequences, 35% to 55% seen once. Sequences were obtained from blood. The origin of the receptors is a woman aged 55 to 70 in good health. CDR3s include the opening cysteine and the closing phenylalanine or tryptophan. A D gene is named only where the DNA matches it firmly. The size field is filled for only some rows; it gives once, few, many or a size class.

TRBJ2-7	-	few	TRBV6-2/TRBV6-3	CASSSQGANSYEQYF
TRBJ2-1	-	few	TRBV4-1	CASSQILGNEQFF
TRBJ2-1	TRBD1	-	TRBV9	CASSVDGTGSYNEQFF
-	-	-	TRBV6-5	CASSEGAGMYEQYF
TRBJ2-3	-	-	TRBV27	CASSITRLVSPQYF
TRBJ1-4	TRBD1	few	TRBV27	CASRRRSTGAANEKLFF
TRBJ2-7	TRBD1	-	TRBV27	CASSILGQGIYEQYF
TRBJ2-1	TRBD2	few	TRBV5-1	CASSSLAGAGYNEQFF
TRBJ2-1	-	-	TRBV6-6	CASSYSRGLSSFNEQFF
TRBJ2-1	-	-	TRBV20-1	CSATRQALEQFF
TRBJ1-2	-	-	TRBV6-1	CASSEGRAYGYTF
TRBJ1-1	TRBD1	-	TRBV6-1	CASRRGQGGRGNTEAFF
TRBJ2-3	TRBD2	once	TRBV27	CASSLTSGRFTDTQYF
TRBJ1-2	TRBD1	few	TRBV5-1	CASSLQGSDGYTF
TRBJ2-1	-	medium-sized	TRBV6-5	CASSYSPGRNEQFF
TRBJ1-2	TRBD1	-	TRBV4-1	CASSQQTQGATYGYTF
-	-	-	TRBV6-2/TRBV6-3	CACKRSYEQYF
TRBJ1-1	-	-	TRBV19	CASMALGGTEAFF
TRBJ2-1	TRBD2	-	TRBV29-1	CSVQAGGQFF
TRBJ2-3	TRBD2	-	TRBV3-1	CDSSQDNSGRSIDTQYF
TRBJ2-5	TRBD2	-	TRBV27	CASSQTSGSYTETQYF
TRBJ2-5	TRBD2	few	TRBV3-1	CASSHLGLAGAETQYF
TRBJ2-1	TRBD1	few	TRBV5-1	CASSLRDRAINEQFF
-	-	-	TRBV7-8	CASSLGRSGYEQYF
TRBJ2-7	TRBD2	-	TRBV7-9	CASSVTSGRAYEQYF
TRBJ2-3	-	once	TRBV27	CASRRWGTDTQYF
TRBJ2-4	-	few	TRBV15	CATSRVDYLKNIQYF
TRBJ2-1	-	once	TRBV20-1	CSAVSGQSSYNEQFF
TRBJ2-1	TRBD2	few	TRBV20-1	CSARGLASSYNEQFF
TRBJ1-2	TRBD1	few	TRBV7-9	CASSPGTGIRYGYTF
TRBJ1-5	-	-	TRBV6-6	CASSSGASQLKPQHF
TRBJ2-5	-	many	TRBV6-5	CASSYGGNVEETQYF
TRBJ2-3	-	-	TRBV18	CANSPLHGSVSDTQYF
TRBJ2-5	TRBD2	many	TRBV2	CASSNPGLAGPETQYF
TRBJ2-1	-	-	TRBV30	CAWSPRVGGEQFF
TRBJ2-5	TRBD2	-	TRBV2	CATLGLAGEETQYF
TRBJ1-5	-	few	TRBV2	CASSEPVKPQHF
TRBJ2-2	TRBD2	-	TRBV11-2	CASSLTSGKGTGELFF
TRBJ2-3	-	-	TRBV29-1	CSGGPTSYTDTQYF
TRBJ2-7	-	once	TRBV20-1	CSARVVSSYEQYF
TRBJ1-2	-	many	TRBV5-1	CASSPDSYGYTF
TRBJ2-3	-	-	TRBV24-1	CATSDPLKGDDADTQYF
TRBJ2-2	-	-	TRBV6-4	CASKAGALTGELFF
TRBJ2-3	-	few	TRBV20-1	CSAEQGDTQYF
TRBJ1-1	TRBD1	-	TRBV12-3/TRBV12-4	CASSDPDRWNTEAFF
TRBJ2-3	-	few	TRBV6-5	CASSYSIPGGLGTDTQYF